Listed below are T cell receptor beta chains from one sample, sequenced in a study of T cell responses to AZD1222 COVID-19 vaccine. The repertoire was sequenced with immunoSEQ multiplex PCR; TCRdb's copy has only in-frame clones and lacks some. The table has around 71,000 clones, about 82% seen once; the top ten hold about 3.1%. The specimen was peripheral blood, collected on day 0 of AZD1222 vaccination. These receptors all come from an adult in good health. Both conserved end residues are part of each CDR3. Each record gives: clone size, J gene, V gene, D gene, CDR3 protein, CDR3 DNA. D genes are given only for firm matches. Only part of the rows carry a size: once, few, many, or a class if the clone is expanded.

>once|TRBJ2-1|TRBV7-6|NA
CASSLAIQGNEQFF
TGTGCCAGCAGCTTAGCGATTCAGGGCAATGAGCAGTTCTTC
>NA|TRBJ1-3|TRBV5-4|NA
CASSFGNTIYF
TGTGCCAGCAGCTTCGGGAACACCATATATTTT
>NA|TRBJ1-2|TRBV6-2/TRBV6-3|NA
CASSSGAVGYTF
TGTGCCAGCAGTTCAGGGGCCGTAGGCTACACCTTC
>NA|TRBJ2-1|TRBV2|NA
CASSRVRENEQFF
TGTGCCAGCAGTCGGGTCCGGGAGAATGAGCAGTTCTTC
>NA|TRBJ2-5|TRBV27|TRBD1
CASSLSGNRGLRETQYF
TGTGCCAGCAGTTTATCGGGGAACAGGGGATTGAGGGAGACCCAGTACTTC
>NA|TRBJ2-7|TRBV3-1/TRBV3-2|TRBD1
CASSQDIRTGGNEQYF
TGTGCCAGCAGCCAAGATATCAGGACAGGGGGTAACGAGCAGTACTTC
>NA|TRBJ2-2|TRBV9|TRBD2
CASSASGTNTGELFF
TGTGCCAGCAGCGCTAGCGGGACAAACACCGGGGAGCTGTTTTTT
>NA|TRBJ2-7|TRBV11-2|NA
CASGEAGAGYEQYF
TGTGCCAGCGGGGAGGCGGGGGCCGGGTACGAGCAGTACTTC
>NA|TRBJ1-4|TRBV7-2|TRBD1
CASSLLQGKGEKLFF
TGTGCCAGCAGCTTGTTACAGGGGAAAGGGGAAAAACTGTTTTTT
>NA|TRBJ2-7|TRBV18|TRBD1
CASSPRGQGGEQYF
TGTGCCAGCTCACCACGGGGACAGGGGGGGGAGCAGTACTTC
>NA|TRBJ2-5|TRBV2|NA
CAAGRGVTQYF
TGTGCCGCTGGGAGGGGGGTAACCCAGTACTTC
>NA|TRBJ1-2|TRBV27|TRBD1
CASSRTGGDYGYTF
TGTGCCAGCAGTAGGACAGGGGGCGACTATGGCTACACCTTC
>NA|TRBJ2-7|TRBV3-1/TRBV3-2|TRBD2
CASCLGLAGYEQYF
TGTGCCAGCTGTTTGGGACTAGCGGGATACGAGCAGTACTTC
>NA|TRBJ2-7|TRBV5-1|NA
CASSRHEGYEQYF
TGCGCCAGCAGCCGCCATGAGGGCTACGAGCAGTACTTC
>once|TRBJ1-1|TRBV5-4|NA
CASSLDMTGLGTEAFF
TGTGCCAGCAGCTTGGACATGACCGGGCTCGGTACTGAAGCTTTCTTT
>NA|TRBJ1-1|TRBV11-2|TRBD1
CASTTGGSTEAFF
TGTGCCAGCACGACAGGGGGGAGCACTGAAGCTTTCTTT
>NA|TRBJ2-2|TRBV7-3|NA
CASSLHSGTANTGELFF
TGTGCCAGCAGCTTACACTCCGGGACGGCGAACACCGGGGAGCTGTTTTTT
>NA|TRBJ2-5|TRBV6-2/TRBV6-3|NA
CASSYSGGGGETQYF
TGTGCCAGCAGTTACTCGGGAGGGGGCGGGGAGACCCAGTACTTC
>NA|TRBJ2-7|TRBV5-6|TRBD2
CASTPGGGIEQYF
TGTGCCAGCACCCCCGGGGGGGGGATCGAGCAGTACTTC
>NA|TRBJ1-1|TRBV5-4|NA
CASSLYRPNTEAFF
TGTGCCAGCAGCTTATATAGACCGAACACTGAAGCTTTCTTT
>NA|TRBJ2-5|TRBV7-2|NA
CASSLPGWETQYF
TGTGCCAGCAGCTTACCGGGGTGGGAGACCCAGTACTTC
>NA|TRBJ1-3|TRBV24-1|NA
CATNTTVPVLSGNTIYF
TGTGCCACCAACACGACAGTCCCTGTCCTCTCTGGAAACACCATATATTTT
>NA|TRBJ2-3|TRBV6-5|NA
CASRSPGTDTQYF
TGTGCCAGCAGGTCCCCGGGCACAGATACGCAGTATTTT
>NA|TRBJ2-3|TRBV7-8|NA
CASSFRTDTDTQYF
TGTGCCAGCAGCTTCCGGACAGACACAGATACGCAGTATTTT
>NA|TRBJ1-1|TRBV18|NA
CASSPGQRGENTEAFF
TGTGCCAGCTCACCAGGACAGCGGGGAGAGAACACTGAAGCTTTCTTT
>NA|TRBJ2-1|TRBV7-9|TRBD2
CASSLVAGGSEQFF
TGTGCCAGCAGCTTAGTAGCGGGAGGCAGTGAGCAGTTCTTC
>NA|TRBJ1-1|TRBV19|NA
CASIPNAPGYTEAFF
TGTGCCAGTATCCCTAATGCACCGGGGTACACTGAAGCTTTCTTT
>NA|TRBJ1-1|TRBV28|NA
CASAPGVMNTEAFF
TGTGCCAGTGCCCCGGGGGTAATGAACACTGAAGCTTTCTTT
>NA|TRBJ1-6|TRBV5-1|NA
CASSLPDTNSPLHF
TGCGCCAGCAGCTTGCCGGATACCAATTCACCCCTCCACTTT
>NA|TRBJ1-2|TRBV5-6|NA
CASSSVENGYYGYTF
TGTGCCAGCAGCTCCGTAGAAAATGGATACTATGGCTACACCTTC
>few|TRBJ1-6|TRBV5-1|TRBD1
CASSLDRGNSPLHF
TGCGCCAGCAGCTTGGACAGGGGTAATTCACCCCTCCACTTT
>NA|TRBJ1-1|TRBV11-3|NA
CASSLSGGNTEAFF
TGTGCCAGCAGCCTCTCCGGGGGGAACACTGAAGCTTTCTTT
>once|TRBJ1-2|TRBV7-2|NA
CASSLVTREGYTF
TGTGCCAGCAGCTTAGTCACCAGGGAAGGCTACACCTTC
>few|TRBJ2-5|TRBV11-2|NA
CASSLISETQYF
TGTGCCAGCAGCTTAATTTCGGAGACCCAGTACTTC
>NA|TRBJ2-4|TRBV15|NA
CATSRDGAPAKNIQYF
TGTGCCACCAGCAGAGATGGAGCTCCAGCCAAAAACATTCAGTACTTC
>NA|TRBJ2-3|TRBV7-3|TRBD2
CASSPGGATDTQYF
TGTGCCAGCAGCCCCGGGGGGGCCACAGATACGCAGTATTTT
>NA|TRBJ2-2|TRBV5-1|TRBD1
CASSHGTGVTGELFF
TGCGCCAGCAGCCACGGGACAGGGGTCACCGGGGAGCTGTTTTTT
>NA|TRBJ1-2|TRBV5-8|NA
CASSSGPGIYGYTF
TGTGCCAGCAGTTCGGGCCCGGGAATCTATGGCTACACCTTC
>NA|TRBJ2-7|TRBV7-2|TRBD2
CASSLEALAGLRDEQYF
TGTGCCAGCAGCTTAGAGGCCCTAGCGGGCCTGAGGGACGAGCAGTACTTC
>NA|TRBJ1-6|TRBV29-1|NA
CSVVDGVGSPLHF
TGCAGCGTGGTTGACGGGGTCGGTTCACCCCTCCACTTT
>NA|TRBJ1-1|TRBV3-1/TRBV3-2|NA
CASSQELRNTEAFF
TGTGCCAGCAGCCAAGAGTTGCGGAACACTGAAGCTTTCTTT
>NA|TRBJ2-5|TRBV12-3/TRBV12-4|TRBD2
CASSSGLAGWYF
TGTGCCAGCAGCTCGGGACTAGCGGGCTGGTACTTC
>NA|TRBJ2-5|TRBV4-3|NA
CASSQDRFSKQETQYF
TGCGCCAGCAGCCAAGACCGGTTTAGTAAACAAGAGACCCAGTACTTC
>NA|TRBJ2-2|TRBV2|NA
CASSLSGTNTGELFF
TGTGCCAGCAGCCTTAGCGGTACGAACACCGGGGAGCTGTTTTTT
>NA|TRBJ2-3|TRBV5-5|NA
CASSLDLLGTDTQYF
TGTGCCAGCAGCTTGGACCTCCTCGGCACGGATACGCAGTATTTT
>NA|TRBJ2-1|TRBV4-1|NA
CASSPRTVTYNEQFF
TGCGCCAGCAGCCCTAGGACCGTAACCTACAATGAGCAGTTCTTC
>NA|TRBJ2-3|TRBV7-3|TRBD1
CASSVGQGSTDTQYF
TGTGCCAGCAGTGTGGGACAGGGGAGCACAGATACGCAGTATTTT
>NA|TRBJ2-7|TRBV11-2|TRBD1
CASSQWTGTGSYEQYF
TGTGCCAGCAGCCAATGGACGGGGACAGGGTCCTACGAGCAGTACTTC
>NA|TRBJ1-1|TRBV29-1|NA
CSVTGHLNTEAFF
TGCAGCGTGACAGGACATTTGAACACTGAAGCTTTCTTT
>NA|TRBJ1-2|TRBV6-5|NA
CAAKGPLANYGYTF
TGTGCCGCAAAAGGGCCCCTAGCTAACTATGGCTACACCTTC
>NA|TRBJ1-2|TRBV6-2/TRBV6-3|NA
CASSYEVRYGYTF
TGTGCCAGCAGTTACGAGGTTCGGTATGGCTACACCTTC
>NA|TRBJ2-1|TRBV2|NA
CAGRGGGAYNEQFF
TGTGCCGGGCGGGGAGGGGGGGCCTACAATGAGCAGTTCTTC
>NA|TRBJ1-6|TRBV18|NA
CASSDIDNNSPLHF
TGTGCCAGCTCCGACATTGACAATAATTCACCCCTCCACTTT
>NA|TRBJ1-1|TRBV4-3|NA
CASSQLPGFEAFF
TGCGCCAGCAGCCAGCTCCCGGGATTCGAAGCTTTCTTT